This T cell receptor beta chain was identified during a study of monozygotic twins with inflammatory bowel disease (dated by TCRdb to the late 2010s). Looking at the study overall: The complete study included approximately 30 monozygotic twin pairs: 19 IBD-discordant Danish pairs and nine German pairs, of which four were IBD-concordant and five were IBD-discordant. Disease-associated traits were sought mainly through comparisons between IBD patients and their genetically identical healthy co-twins within discordant pairs. Each individual had, on average, about 151 000 unique TCRalpha sequences and 181 000 unique TCRbeta sequences available for analysis.

The cysteine opens and the phenylalanine closes a CDR3 of 14 amino acids. A DNA sequence was not provided. Based on the germline V gene (reference sequence), the CDR1 and CDR2 sequences are DFQATT and SNEGSKA. With respect to this clonotype: Its recognized antigen is unknown.

The method was 5' RACE. The input for every TCR library was around 3,600 ng of total RNA. cDNA was synthesized with SMARTScribe reverse transcriptase in eight separate reactions per sample. During cDNA synthesis, template switching introduced unique molecular identifiers that contained a 6-nucleotide sample barcode. TCRalpha and TCRbeta cDNA was amplified in two nested PCRs of about 17 and 10 cycles, and bead purification was carried out after each PCR. Before amplification, cDNA was treated with uracil DNA-glycosylase and purified using the QIAquick PCR purification kit. The second PCR added Illumina TruSeq-compatible adapters along with sample-specific barcodes. Library quality and concentration were assessed using TapeStation and Qubit, and about 4.7 ng of each library was pooled. Sequencing of the pooled libraries was done on an Illumina HiSeq2500 single-index Rapid Run using custom sequencing primers and 2 x 100 bp reads. The original pipeline was this. MiGEC version 1.2.6 was used for UMI-based consensus assembly, which corrected PCR and sequencing errors. MiXCR version 2.1.1 was used for V(D)J alignment, clonotype assembly and CDR3 extraction. To normalise gene usage, clonotype sharing and MAIT/NKT TCR abundance, the top 1000, 10 000 and 20 000 clonotypes in each sample were analysed. Diversity was computed as the inverse Simpson index with the vegan R package after downsampling to 27 000 UMIs. Paired Mann-Whitney U tests were applied to discordant twin pairs, and Benjamini-Hochberg correction was used for multiple testing. TCRdb reanalyzed the reads, keeping one entry per CDR3 protein sequence and omitting DNA. TCRdb's processing, not the authors' own work, is the source of the V and J calls. The sample table records 300,000 to 400,000 distinct CDR3 sequences. Around 2% of the sample comes from the top ten.

Points the paper makes about the study in general: No single strong signal or clonotype linked to IBD turned up in the results, so the idea that one exists was not supported. A decrease in TCRbeta repertoire diversity, as measured by inverse Simpson index, was observed in IBD patients compared with their healthy co-twins. No difference in repertoire similarity was observed between concordant and discordant twins, possibly owing to limited statistical power. The analysis was unable to tell apart different T cell subtypes. Because patients were on differing immunosuppressive treatments, the repertoires may have picked up extra background noise and inter-individual variability. Fewer clonotypes were shared with other individuals by IBD patients than by healthy twins, most markedly in patients showing signs of disease activity.

From each donor, an approximately 2.3 ml peripheral blood sample was collected into PAXgene tubes and kept at -80 degrees C. Without T cell sorting, total RNA was isolated from whole blood using the PAXgene blood miRNA kit on an automated QIAcube. Peripheral blood from monozygotic twin pairs, either concordant or discordant for inflammatory bowel disease, underwent deep TCRalpha and TCRbeta repertoire profiling that used unique molecular barcoding. Smoking habits were recorded for all twin pairs, with individuals classified as current, former or never smokers. Sequencing used blood. The clonotype comes from a human donor with ulcerative colitis or Crohn's disease, or a healthy co-twin of an affected twin (not recorded which). The receptor chain draws on TRBV20-1 and TRBJ2-4; the D call of TRBD1 rests on TCRdb alone, since no DNA is present to check it. The CDR3 has the sequence CSGQTPQAKNIQYF.